Below, 28 T cell receptor beta chains from the same sample are listed, as sequenced in a study of blood T cell repertoires in COVID-19. Method: immunoSEQ multiplex PCR; TCRdb's copy keeps in-frame clones and lacks some. This table holds 350,000 to 400,000 clones, roughly nine tenths found once. The sequenced sample was PBMCs or T cells enriched from blood (not recorded which). The origin of the receptors is a woman between 25 and 40 years old who had recovered from COVID-19.

The chain is built from TRBV28 and TRBJ1-1, with D perhaps matching TRBD1 (6 bases). The V gene's germline CDR1 is MDHEN and CDR2 SYDVKM. Trimming cost V 6 bases and J 1 base, with 15 bases left between them. The CDR3 has 15 residues. The CDR3 DNA is TGTGCCAGCAGACCCTACAGGGTGCGGAACACTGAAGCTTTCTTT. This translates into CASRPYRVRNTEAFF.

This chain uses TRBV29-1 with TRBJ2-5; 11 bases line up with TRBD1. Germline V lookup: CDR1 SQVTM, CDR2 ANQGSEA. The CDR3 loop spans 14 amino acids. V lost 6 bases and J lost 3; bases outside the gene matches: 6. The CDR3 sequence is CSVPGQGVKETQYF. The CDR3 DNA sequence: TGCAGCGTCCCGGGACAGGGGGTGAAAGAGACCCAGTACTTC.

The chain carries TRBV5-5 and TRBJ2-1, with a possible D match to TRBD2 (5 bases). The V end lost 2 bases, the J end lost 4 bases, and 19 bases lay between the germline ends. This CDR3 comprises 17 residues. CDR1 and CDR2 from the germline V gene are SGHKS and YYEKEE (reference sequence). The CDR3 sequence: CASSLRPGSRKYNEQFF. The CDR3 DNA follows: TGTGCCAGCAGCTTACGACCGGGAAGTAGAAAGTACAATGAGCAGTTCTTC.

The rearrangement uses TRBV18 and TRBJ2-1; 8 nucleotides agree with TRBD2. V trimming: 2 bases; J trimming: 4 bases; junction bases outside the gene matches: 7. Germline V CDR1 and CDR2: KGHSH, LQKENI. The CDR3 is 16 amino acids. CDR3 loop: CASSPDRASGYNEQFF. In DNA form, the CDR3 reads TGTGCCAGCTCACCAGATAGAGCTAGCGGGTACAATGAGCAGTTCTTC. Looking up the rest from reference TRBV18 and TRBJ2-1 gives the full variable domain: NAGVMQNPRHLVRRRGQEARLRCSPMKGHSHVYWYRQLPEEGLKFMVYLQKENIIDESGMPKERFSAEFPKEGPSILRIQQVVRGDSAAYFCASSPDRASGYNEQFFGPGTRLTVL.

The rearrangement links TRBV5-5 to TRBJ2-3; maybe TRBD2 (7 bases). V lost 3 bases, J lost 0 bases, and 14 bases lay in between. The CDR3 runs 16 residues. CDR1 and CDR2 (germline): SGHKS, YYEKEE (reference sequence). This CDR3 reads CASSWAGALSTDTQYF. The CDR3 region has the DNA TGTGCCAGCAGCTGGGCGGGGGCGTTGAGCACAGATACGCAGTATTTT. The variable domain in full, completed from reference TRBV5-5 and TRBJ2-3, reads DAGVTQSPTHLIKTRGQQVTLRCSPISGHKSVSWYQQVLGQGPQFIFQYYEKEERGRGNFPDRFSARQFPNYSSELNVNALLLGDSALYLCASSWAGALSTDTQYFGPGTRLTVL.

This rearrangement joins TRBV7-9 to TRBJ2-2; D gene uncertain. This CDR3 spans 14 amino acids. V lost 6 bases and J lost 3, with 11 bases in between. Germline V gene data show CDR1 as SEHNR and CDR2 as FQNEAQ (reference sequence). The CDR3 spells CASSPTLYTGELFF. The CDR3, as DNA: TGTGCCAGCAGTCCGACTCTCTACACCGGGGAGCTGTTTTTT.

The V call is TRBV9, the J call TRBJ2-1; 8 positions agree with TRBD2. The junction had 5 bases not matched to a gene; V was cut back by 2 bases and J by 4 bases. CDR1 and CDR2 from the germline V gene are SGDLS and YYNGEE. CDR3 length: 15 residues. CDR3 DNA: TGTGCCAGCAGCGTCAACAGCGGGGGTTACAATGAGCAGTTCTTC. As protein: CASSVNSGGYNEQFF.

The V gene is TRBV7-9, the J gene TRBJ1-1, with TRBD1 matching 8 bases. Germline V gene data show CDR1 as SEHNR and CDR2 as FQNEAQ (reference sequence). The CDR3 totals 14 residues. J gave up 1 base and V 5 bases, and 3 bases lay outside the gene matches. Here the CDR3 DNA reads TGTGCCAGCAGCGACGGACAGGGGAACACTGAAGCTTTCTTT. This encodes CASSDGQGNTEAFF.

The chain couples TRBV28 to TRBJ2-1; the D gene is possibly TRBD1 (5 bases). Looked up from germline, CDR1 is MDHEN and CDR2 is SYDVKM. CDR3 length: 15 amino acids. V dropped 6 bases and J dropped 5 bases, with 17 bases sitting between them. In nucleotides, the CDR3 is TGTGCCAGCAGCCAAAACAAGGGGATCCACAATGAGCAGTTCTTC. Its translation: CASSQNKGIHNEQFF.

The table lists this clone with a few counts. The chain joins TRBV2 to TRBJ2-2, with a possible D match to TRBD1 (6 bases). This CDR3 region has 14 residues. The germline V gene has CDR1 SNHLY and CDR2 FYNNEI. Trimming shortened V by 4 bases and J by 4 bases, and 10 bases separated the two germline ends. CDR3 loop: CASSAGQPTGELFF. DNA for the CDR3: TGTGCCAGCAGTGCAGGACAGCCCACCGGGGAGCTGTTTTTT. Full variable domain (outside the CDR3, taken from reference TRBV2 and TRBJ2-2): EPEVTQTPSHQVTQMGQEVILRCVPISNHLYFYWYRQILGQKVEFLVSFYNNEISEKSEIFDDQFSVERPDGSNFTLKIRSTKLEDSAMYFCASSAGQPTGELFFGEGSRLTVL.

The V and J genes are TRBV12-3 or TRBV12-4 and TRBJ1-2; D is uncertain. Trimming cost V 5 bases and J 0 bases, with 7 bases left between them. CDR3 length: 13 residues. CDR3 DNA sequence: TGTGCCAGCAGTCTCGGTTCTAACTATGGCTACACCTTC. Its protein product is CASSLGSNYGYTF.

This clone was counted once. The V gene is TRBV9, the J gene TRBJ2-2, with a tentative D call TRBD2 (6 bases). Germline V CDR1 and CDR2: SGDLS, YYNGEE. The CDR3 runs 15 residues. V was cut by 2 bases and J by 5 bases, with 13 bases left in between. CDR3 coding DNA: TGTGCCAGCAGCGTGGGACTCGAGAGGACCGGGGAGCTGTTTTTT. Encoded protein: CASSVGLERTGELFF.

Only one count was recorded for this clone. The chain combines TRBV20-1 with TRBJ1-2; no firm D call. V was trimmed by 3 bases and J by 2 bases, leaving 7 bases between them. CDR1 and CDR2 (germline): DFQATT, SNEGSKA (reference sequence). The CDR3 totals 12 residues. This CDR3 reads CSASEQNYGYTF. The CDR3 coding sequence is TGCAGTGCTAGTGAACAGAACTATGGCTACACCTTC.

This sequence joins TRBV11-2 and TRBJ2-7; 10 bases line up with TRBD2. The V segment lost 4 bases and the J segment 3 bases; nucleotides outside the gene matches: 6. Per the germline V gene, CDR1 is SGHAT and CDR2 is FQNNGV. The CDR3 is made up of 15 amino acids. The CDR3 DNA reads as TGTGCCAGCAGCTCGCTAGCGGGAGCCGGCTACGAGCAGTACTTC. It specifies CASSSLAGAGYEQYF.

The table lists this clone with a count of one. The chain is built from TRBV19 and TRBJ1-3; D gene uncertain. This CDR3 comprises 16 residues. The germline CDR1 and CDR2 sequences are LNHDA and SQIVND (reference sequence). Between the trimmed V and J ends, which lost 11 bases and 4 bases, there was a span of 24 bases. For the CDR3, the DNA is TGTGCCTCATATAGAGGGAGGACTACGTACGGAAACACCATATATTTT. As protein: CASYRGRTTYGNTIYF.

This chain joins TRBV10-3 and TRBJ2-1; 10 bases match TRBD2. The CDR3 loop spans 15 amino acids. The germline gives CDR1 ENHRY, CDR2 SYGVKD. Losses at the gene ends were 0 bases for V and 7 bases for J; bases not matched to a gene: 3. In DNA form, the CDR3 reads TGTGCCATCAGTGAGTCTAGCGGGAGGATTAATGAGCAGTTCTTC. This sequence encodes CAISESSGRINEQFF.

This rearrangement joins TRBV24-1 to TRBJ2-6, with D maybe TRBD1 (6 bases). Trimming removed 3 bases from V and 4 bases from J, with 9 bases in between. CDR1 is KGHDR, CDR2 SFDVKD, per germline. CDR3 length equals 15 residues. In DNA, the CDR3 is TGTGCCACCAGTGATACAGGGTCCGGGGCCAACGTCCTGACTTTC. The encoded protein is CATSDTGSGANVLTF.

The V call is TRBV6-5, the J call TRBJ2-1; possible D gene TRBD1, 6 bases. The CDR3 contains 16 residues. V lost 0 bases and J lost 9, with 18 bases in between. Germline CDR1 MNHEY, CDR2 SVGAGI. CDR3: CASSYSRQARGGEQFF. CDR3 nucleotides: TGTGCCAGCAGTTACTCTCGACAGGCCCGGGGTGGTGAGCAGTTCTTC.

J is TRBJ1-2 and V is TRBV28, with D unresolved. The germline V gene encodes CDR1 MDHEN and CDR2 SYDVKM. The CDR3 sequence is 14 residues long. V lost 2 bases and J 5 bases, leaving 12 bases between the germline ends. In DNA, the CDR3 is TGTGCCAGCAGTTTACTTCACACGAAATATGGCTACACCTTC. Translation gives CASSLLHTKYGYTF.

Remarks on this clone: Other DNA sequences within the sample encode an identical CDR3. The chain is built from TRBV18 and TRBJ1-1, with D possibly TRBD1 on 5 matching bases. V was trimmed by 2 bases and J by 1 base, leaving 5 bases between them. The V gene's germline CDR1 is KGHSH and CDR2 LQKENI. The CDR3 is made up of 13 amino acids. For the CDR3, the DNA is TGTGCCAGCTCACCAGGACAGAACACTGAAGCTTTCTTT. This encodes CASSPGQNTEAFF.

The chain employs TRBV5-1 and TRBJ2-1, with TRBD2 matching over 13 bases. Germline assignment: CDR1 SGHRS and CDR2 YFSETQ. Trimming at V came to 2 bases and at J to 8 bases, leaving 4 bases not matched to a gene. This CDR3 comprises 15 residues. CDR3 DNA: TGCGCCAGCAGCTTTAGGACTAGCGGGAGTGATGAGCAGTTCTTC. Amino acids: CASSFRTSGSDEQFF.

This chain joins TRBV30 and TRBJ1-1, with D possibly being TRBD1 (5 bases). CDR1 and CDR2 from the germline V gene are GTSNPN and SVGIG (reference sequence). V shed 1 base and J shed 0 bases, with 12 bases lying between them. The CDR3 contains 15 residues. The CDR3 DNA reads as TGTGCCTGGAGTGGAAGGGTCAGGGTGAACACTGAAGCTTTCTTT. It encodes CAWSGRVRVNTEAFF.

This chain links TRBV4-2 with TRBJ2-2; no firm D call. Germline CDR1 reads LGHNA; CDR2 reads YNFKEQ. The length of the CDR3 is 15 residues. Trimming stripped 6 bases from V and 0 bases from J, with 11 bases between. The CDR3 spells CASSPSWPNTGELFF. The CDR3 bases are TGTGCCAGCAGTCCCAGTTGGCCGAACACCGGGGAGCTGTTTTTT.

The table lists this clone with a count of one. The CDR3 spells CASSFGGRYTEAFF. Here the CDR3 DNA reads TGCGCCAGCAGCTTTGGCGGGCGGTACACTGAAGCTTTCTTT. The chain uses TRBV5-1 and TRBJ1-1; D gene ambiguous. This CDR3 is built from 14 residues. V was clipped by 2 bases and J by 3 bases, with 11 bases between them. Germline lookup yields CDR1 SGHRS and CDR2 YFSETQ.

This clone was observed once. V is TRBV5-4 and J is TRBJ2-1; 9 bases align to TRBD2. V trimming: 5 bases; J trimming: 1 base; junction bases outside the gene matches: 7. CDR3 length: 16 residues. From germline, CDR1 is SGHNT and CDR2 YYREEE (reference sequence). CDR3 bases: TGTGCCAGCAGTCCTGGGACTAGCAGGTCCTACAATGAGCAGTTCTTC. This codes for CASSPGTSRSYNEQFF.

The CDR3 DNA sequence: TGTGCCAGCGACGCGGCCGGGGAGCTGTTTTTT. Translating it yields CASDAAGELFF. V gene TRBV2 combines with J gene TRBJ2-2; D remains unclear. V was cut by 8 bases and J by 6 bases, with 7 bases left in between. This CDR3 contains 11 residues. The germline CDR1 and CDR2 sequences are SNHLY and FYNNEI.

This clone was seen only a few times. The rearrangement joins TRBV5-1 to TRBJ1-1, with D perhaps TRBD1 (5 bases). CDR1 is SGHRS and CDR2 is YFSETQ in the germline V gene. The V and J ends lost 4 bases and 0 bases respectively, with 16 bases between them. The CDR3 loop spans 16 amino acids. The CDR3 DNA reads as TGCGCCAGCAGCCTGACCGGGGGGATGGTGAACACTGAAGCTTTCTTT. As protein: CASSLTGGMVNTEAFF. Combining the CDR3 with reference TRBV5-1 and TRBJ1-1 gives the whole variable domain KAGVTQTPRYLIKTRGQQVTLSCSPISGHRSVSWYQQTPGQGLQFLFEYFSETQRNKGNFPGRFSGRQFSNSRSEMNVSTLELGDSALYLCASSLTGGMVNTEAFFGQGTRLTVV.

With respect to this clone: The same CDR3 arises from other DNA sequences in this sample as well. The chain couples TRBV12-3 or TRBV12-4 to TRBJ2-5; D might be TRBD2 (6 bases). The CDR3 runs to 13 residues. With 6 bases removed from V and 3 bases from J, the gap between germline ends came to 11 bases. DNA of the CDR3: TGTGCCAGCAGCTATTTAGCGGAAGAGACCCAGTACTTC. Translation gives CASSYLAEETQYF.